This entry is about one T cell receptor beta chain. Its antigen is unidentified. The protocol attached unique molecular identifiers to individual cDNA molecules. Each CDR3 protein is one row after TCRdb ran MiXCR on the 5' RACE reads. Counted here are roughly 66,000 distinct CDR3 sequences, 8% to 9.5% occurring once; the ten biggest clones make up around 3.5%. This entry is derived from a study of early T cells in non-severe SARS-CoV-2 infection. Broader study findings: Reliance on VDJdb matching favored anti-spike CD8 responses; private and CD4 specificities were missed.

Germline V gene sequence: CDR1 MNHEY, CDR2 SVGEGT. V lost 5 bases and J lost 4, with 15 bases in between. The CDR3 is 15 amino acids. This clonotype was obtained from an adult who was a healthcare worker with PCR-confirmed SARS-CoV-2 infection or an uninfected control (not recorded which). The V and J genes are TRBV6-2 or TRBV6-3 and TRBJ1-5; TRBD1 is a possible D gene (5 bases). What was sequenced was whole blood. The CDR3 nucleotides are TGTGCCAGCAGTACTACATGGGGCCTAAATCAGCCCCAGCATTTT. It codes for CASSTTWGLNQPQHF.